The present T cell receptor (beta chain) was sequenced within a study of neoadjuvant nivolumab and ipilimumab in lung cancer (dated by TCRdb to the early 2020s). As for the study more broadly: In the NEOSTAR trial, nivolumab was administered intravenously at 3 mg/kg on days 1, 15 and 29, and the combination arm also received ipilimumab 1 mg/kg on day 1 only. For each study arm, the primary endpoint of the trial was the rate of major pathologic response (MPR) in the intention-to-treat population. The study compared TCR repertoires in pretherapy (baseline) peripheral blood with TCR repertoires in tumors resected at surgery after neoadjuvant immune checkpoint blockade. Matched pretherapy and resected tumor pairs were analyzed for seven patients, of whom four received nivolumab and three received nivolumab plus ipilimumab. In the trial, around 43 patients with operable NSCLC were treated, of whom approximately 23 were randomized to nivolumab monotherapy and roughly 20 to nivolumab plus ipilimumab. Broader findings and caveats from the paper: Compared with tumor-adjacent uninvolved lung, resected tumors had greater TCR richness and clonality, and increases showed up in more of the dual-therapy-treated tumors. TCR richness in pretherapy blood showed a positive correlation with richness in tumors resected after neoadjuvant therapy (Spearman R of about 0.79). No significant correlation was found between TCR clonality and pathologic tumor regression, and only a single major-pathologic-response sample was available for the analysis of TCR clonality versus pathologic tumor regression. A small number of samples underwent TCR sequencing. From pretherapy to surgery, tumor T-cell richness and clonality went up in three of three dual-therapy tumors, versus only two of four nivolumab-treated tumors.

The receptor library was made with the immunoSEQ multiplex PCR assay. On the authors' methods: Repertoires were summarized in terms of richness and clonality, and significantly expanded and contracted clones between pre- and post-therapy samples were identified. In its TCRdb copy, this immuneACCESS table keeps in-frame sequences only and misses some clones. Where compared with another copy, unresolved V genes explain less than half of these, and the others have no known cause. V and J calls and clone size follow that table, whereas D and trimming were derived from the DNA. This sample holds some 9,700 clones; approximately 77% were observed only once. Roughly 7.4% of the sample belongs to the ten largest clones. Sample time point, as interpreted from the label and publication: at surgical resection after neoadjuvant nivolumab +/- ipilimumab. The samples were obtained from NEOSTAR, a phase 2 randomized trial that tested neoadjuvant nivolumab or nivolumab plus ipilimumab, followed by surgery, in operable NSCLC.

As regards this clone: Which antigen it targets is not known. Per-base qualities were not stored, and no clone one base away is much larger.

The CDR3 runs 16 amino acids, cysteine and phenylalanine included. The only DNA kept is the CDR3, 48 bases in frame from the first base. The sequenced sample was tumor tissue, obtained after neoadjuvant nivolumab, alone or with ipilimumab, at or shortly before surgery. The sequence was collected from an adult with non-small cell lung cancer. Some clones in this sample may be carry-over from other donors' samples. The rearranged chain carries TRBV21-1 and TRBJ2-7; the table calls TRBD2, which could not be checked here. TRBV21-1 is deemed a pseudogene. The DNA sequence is TGTGCCAGCAGCGGAAAACCGGGCCCCCTGACTACGGAACAGTACTTC. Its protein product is CASSGKPGPLTTEQYF.